Here is one T cell receptor beta chain with its context. The CDR3 runs 15 residues. The ends were cut back, 6 bases at V and 0 bases at J, with 12 bases in the middle. The V gene's germline CDR1 is SNHLY and CDR2 FYNNEI. The protocol was immunoSEQ multiplex PCR, while the TCRdb copy is restricted to in-frame clones and leaves out a portion. The sample shows a few hundred thousand clones, around 87% of them seen only once. The sample belongs to a study of blood T cell repertoires in COVID-19. This study enrolled people aged about 18 to 90 from about two dozen US geographic areas. The sequence was collected from a woman aged 40 to 49 who had recovered from COVID-19. The sample comprised PBMCs or T cells enriched from blood (not recorded which). The chain couples TRBV2 to TRBJ2-1, with D tentatively TRBD2 (6 bases). The CDR3 nucleotides read TGTGCCAGCAGGAGGGACTCCAGCTCCTACAATGAGCAGTTCTTC. It is translated as CASRRDSSSYNEQFF.